This T cell receptor (beta chain) was captured in a study of Graves' ophthalmopathy and Graves' hyperthyroidism. The study amplified TCR beta CDR3 regions using RNA transcripts. An opening RT-PCR round employed HTBI primers and preceded a second-round multiplex PCR. One entry per CDR3 protein, called by TCRdb with MiXCR from the multiplex PCR reads. The data show hundreds of thousands of distinct CDR3 sequences, 13% to 15% seen once. Donors with ophthalmopathy: moderate-to-severe activity, CAS ≥3, NOSPECS ≥4, duration under 3 months. The diagnostic workup employed clinical symptoms, serum thyroxine, TRAb, thyroid ultrasound and orbital computed tomography. The CDR3 runs to 15 residues. Germline V gene sequence: CDR1 ENHRY, CDR2 SYGVKD. V lost 10 bases, J lost 0 bases, and 18 bases lay in between.

The clonotype originates from a woman under 40 with Graves' ophthalmopathy. This chain uses TRBV10-3 with TRBJ1-2; no clear D gene. Sample: blood. CDR3 protein: CATLRGGEANYGYTF. The CDR3 DNA sequence: TGTGCCACTCTCCGAGGCGGGGAGGCTAACTATGGCTACACCTTC.